Included here is one TCR beta chain sequence, with context. What was sequenced were expressed TCRB transcripts, since all of the isolated RNA had been reverse transcribed. TCRdb's table, derived via immunoSEQ multiplex PCR, lists solely in-frame clones and lacks some. The sample has about 150,000 clones; more than 9% are singletons. This entry comes from a study of beta chain features in type 1 diabetes. CDR1 KGHSH and CDR2 LQKENI come from the germline V gene. V was clipped by 3 bases and J by 2 bases; unmatched bases: 15. CDR3 size: 19 residues. The sequenced sample consisted of naive CD4+ T cells from blood. This chain connects TRBV18 to TRBJ2-3; 9 bases align to TRBD2. The source is a man between 18 and 29 years old in good health. The CDR3 loop reads CASSPTRRASGTTTDTQYF. CDR3 nucleotides: TGTGCCAGCTCACCCACCCGTCGGGCTAGCGGGACCACCACAGATACGCAGTATTTT.